Below, one T cell receptor beta chain is given with its context. V shed 2 bases and J 4 bases; nucleotides not matched to a gene: 1. The germline V gene encodes CDR1 KGHDR and CDR2 SFDVKD. The CDR3 sequence is 15 residues long. Under the authors' procedure: It was from reference gene primer amplification that nucleated cell counts were estimated. TCRdb's copy holds only in-frame clones and misses some; the assay was immunoSEQ multiplex PCR. The DNA was the basis for D and trimming; V, J and clone size are from that table. The table has fewer than 200,000 clones, about 88% seen once. The data are from a study of blood T cell repertoires in COVID-19. The overall study: In each case, the material was cDNA or gDNA derived from T cells, B-cell-depleted T cells, or PBMCs.

V is TRBV24-1 and J is TRBJ2-3; 11 bases align to TRBD2. The TCR sequence derives from a man between 60 and 70 years old with acute or convalescent COVID-19. The sample was peripheral blood. In DNA, the CDR3 is TGTGCCACCAGTGATTCGGGACTAGCGGCAGATACGCAGTATTTT. Protein product: CATSDSGLAADTQYF.